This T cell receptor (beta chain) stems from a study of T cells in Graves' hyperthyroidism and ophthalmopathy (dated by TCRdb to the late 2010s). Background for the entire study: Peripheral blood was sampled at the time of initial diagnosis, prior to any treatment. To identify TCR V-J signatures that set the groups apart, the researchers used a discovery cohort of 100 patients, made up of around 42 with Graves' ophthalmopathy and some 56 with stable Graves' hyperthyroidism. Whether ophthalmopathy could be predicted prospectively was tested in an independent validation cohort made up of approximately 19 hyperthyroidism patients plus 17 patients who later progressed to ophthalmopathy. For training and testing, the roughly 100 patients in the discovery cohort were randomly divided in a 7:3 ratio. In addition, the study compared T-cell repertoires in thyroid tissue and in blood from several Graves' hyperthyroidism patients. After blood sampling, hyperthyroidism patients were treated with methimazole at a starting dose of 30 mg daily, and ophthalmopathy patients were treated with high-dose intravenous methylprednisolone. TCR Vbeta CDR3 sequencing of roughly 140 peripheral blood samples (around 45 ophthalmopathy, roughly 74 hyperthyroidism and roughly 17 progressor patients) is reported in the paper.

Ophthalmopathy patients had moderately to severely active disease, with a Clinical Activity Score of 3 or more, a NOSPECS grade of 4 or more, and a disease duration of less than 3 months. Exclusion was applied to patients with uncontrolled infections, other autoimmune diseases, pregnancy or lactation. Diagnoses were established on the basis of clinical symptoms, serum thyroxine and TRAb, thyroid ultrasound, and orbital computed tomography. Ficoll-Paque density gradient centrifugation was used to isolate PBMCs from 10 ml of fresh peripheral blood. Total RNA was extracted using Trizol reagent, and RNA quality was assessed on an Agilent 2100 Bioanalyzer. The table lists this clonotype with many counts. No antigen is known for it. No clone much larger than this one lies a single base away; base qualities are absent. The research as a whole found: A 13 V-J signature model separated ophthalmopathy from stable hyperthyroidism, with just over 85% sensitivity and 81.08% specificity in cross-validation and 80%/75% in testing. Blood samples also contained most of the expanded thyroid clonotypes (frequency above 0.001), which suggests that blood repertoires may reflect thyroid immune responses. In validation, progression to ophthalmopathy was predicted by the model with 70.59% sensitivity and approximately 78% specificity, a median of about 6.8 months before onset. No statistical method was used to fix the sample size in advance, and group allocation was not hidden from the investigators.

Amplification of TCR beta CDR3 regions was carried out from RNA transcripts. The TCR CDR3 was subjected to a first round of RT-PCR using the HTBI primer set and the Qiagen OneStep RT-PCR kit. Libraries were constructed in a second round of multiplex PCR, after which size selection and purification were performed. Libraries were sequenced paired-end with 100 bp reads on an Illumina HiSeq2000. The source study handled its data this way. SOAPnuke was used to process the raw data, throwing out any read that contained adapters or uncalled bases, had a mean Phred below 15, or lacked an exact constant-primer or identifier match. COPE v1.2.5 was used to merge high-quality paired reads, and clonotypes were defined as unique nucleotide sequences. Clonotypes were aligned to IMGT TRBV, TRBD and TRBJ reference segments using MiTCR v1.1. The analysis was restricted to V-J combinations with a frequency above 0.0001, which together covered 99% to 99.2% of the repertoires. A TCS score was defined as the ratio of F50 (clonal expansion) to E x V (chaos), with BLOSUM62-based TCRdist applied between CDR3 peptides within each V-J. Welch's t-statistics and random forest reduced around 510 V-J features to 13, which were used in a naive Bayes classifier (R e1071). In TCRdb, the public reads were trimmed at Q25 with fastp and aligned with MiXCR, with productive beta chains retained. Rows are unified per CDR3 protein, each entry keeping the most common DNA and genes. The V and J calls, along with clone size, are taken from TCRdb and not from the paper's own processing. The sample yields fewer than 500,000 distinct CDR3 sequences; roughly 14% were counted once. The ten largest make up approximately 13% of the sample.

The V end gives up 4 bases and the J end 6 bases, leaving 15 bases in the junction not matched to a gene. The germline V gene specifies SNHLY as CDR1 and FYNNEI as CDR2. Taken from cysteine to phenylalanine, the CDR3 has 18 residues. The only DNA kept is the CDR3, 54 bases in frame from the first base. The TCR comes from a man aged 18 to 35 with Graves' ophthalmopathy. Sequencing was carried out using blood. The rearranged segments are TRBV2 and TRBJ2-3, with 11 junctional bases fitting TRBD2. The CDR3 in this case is CASSASPPSGGYYDTQYF. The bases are TGTGCCAGCAGTGCCTCCCCCCCTAGCGGGGGGTACTACGATACGCAGTATTTT.